This T cell receptor beta chain came from a study of blood T cells in healthy people across ages. Background on the study: Template switching retrieved approximately one barcoded beta molecule for each two T cells.

A J-beta primer mix and a sample-barcoded 5' primer were used in a second PCR of about 7 to 12 cycles. TCRdb reanalysed the 5' RACE reads using MiXCR and keeps one entry per CDR3 protein. The table has 800,000 to 900,000 distinct CDR3 sequences, approximately 59% seen once; the top ten hold roughly 26%. General observations from the study: Age brought a roughly linear fall in TCR beta diversity measured per million T cells.

On this clonotype: Its target is unknown.

Looked up from germline, CDR1 is SGHTA and CDR2 is FQGNSA. After removal of 5 bases from V and 1 base from J, the junction contained 14 bases not matched to a gene. The CDR3 totals 18 residues. V gene TRBV7-2 combines with J gene TRBJ2-3; 8 bases fit TRBD2. Specimen: blood. The receptor was isolated from a man aged 30-40 years in good health. CDR3 in amino acids: CASSNRAGVGIGTDTQYF. CDR3 nucleotide sequence: TGTGCCAGCAGCAACCGAGCGGGAGTGGGGATTGGCACAGATACGCAGTATTTT.